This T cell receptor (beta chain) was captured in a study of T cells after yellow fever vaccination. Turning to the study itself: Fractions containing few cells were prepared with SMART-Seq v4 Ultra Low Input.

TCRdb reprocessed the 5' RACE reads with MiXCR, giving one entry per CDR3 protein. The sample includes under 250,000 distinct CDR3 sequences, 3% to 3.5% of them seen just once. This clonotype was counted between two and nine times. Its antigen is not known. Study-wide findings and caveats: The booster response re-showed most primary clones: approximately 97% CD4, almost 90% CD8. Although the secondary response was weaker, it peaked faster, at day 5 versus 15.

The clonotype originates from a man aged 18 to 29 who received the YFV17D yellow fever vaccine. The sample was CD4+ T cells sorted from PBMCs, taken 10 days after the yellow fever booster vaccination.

CDR3 DNA sequence: TGTGCCAGCAGTTCGAGCGGTCGTGGCACTAATGAAAAACTGTTTTTT. This sequence encodes CASSSSGRGTNEKLFF. The rearrangement links TRBV6-2 or TRBV6-3 to TRBJ1-4; D gene ambiguous. The germline V gene has CDR1 MNHEY and CDR2 SVGEGT. This CDR3 is built from 16 residues. Trimming stripped 4 bases from V and 2 bases from J, with 14 bases between.